The 8 T cell receptor beta chains below come from one sample, sequenced in a study of blood T cells in healthy people across ages. Primed by a sample-barcoded 5' primer and a J-beta primer mix, a second PCR proceeded for about 7 to 11 cycles. TCRdb used MiXCR to reprocess the 5' RACE reads, holding one entry per CDR3 protein. Of 650,000 to 700,000 distinct CDR3 sequences in the sample, around 50% were seen once. Sequences were obtained from blood. The receptors originated from a woman older than 75 in good health.

In its sample, this clonotype was seen a few times. The chain couples TRBV12-3 or TRBV12-4 to TRBJ2-2; 7 bases fit TRBD2. This CDR3 has 16 amino acids. V gave up 6 bases and J gave up 5 bases; unmatched junction bases: 12. CDR3: CASSPQTAGGTGELFF. The CDR3 bases are TGTGCCAGCAGCCCTCAGACAGCCGGGGGGACCGGGGAGCTGTTTTTT.

The J gene is TRBJ1-1, the V gene TRBV12-3 or TRBV12-4, with 9 nucleotides matching TRBD1. V dropped 5 bases and J dropped 5; count of bases not matched to a gene: 9. The CDR3 length is 15 residues. CDR3 DNA: TGTGCCAGCAGTCCTACAGGGGGCAAAAGGACTGAAGCTTTCTTT. It encodes CASSPTGGKRTEAFF.

Comments on this clonotype: This sequence may be a read error, since a much larger clone differs from it by one base. The gene calls are TRBV6-5 and TRBJ2-3; TRBD2 matches at 10 bases. CDR1 and CDR2 from the germline V gene are MNHEY and SVGAGI. The CDR3 is made up of 15 amino acids. Here the CDR3 reads CASSYSTSGPDAQYF. CDR3 nucleotides: TGTGCCAGCAGTTACTCGACTAGCGGGCCAGATGCGCAGTATTTT.

The chain uses TRBV20-1 and TRBJ2-7; 16 bases line up with TRBD2. The CDR3 length is 15 residues. The V gene end was trimmed by 6 bases and the J gene end by 7 bases; junction bases not matched to a gene: 9. Looked up from germline, CDR1 is DFQATT and CDR2 is SNEGSKA (reference sequence). CDR3 sequence (DNA): TGCAGTGCCGGGACTAGCGGGAGGGTATACAATGAGCAGTACTTC. This gives the protein CSAGTSGRVYNEQYF.

This chain uses TRBV4-2 with TRBJ2-7; 8 bases map to TRBD1. Germline V gives CDR1 LGHNA, CDR2 YNFKEQ. With 1 base clipped from V and 3 bases from J, the junction kept 5 bases outside the gene matches. The CDR3 is made up of 15 amino acids. The CDR3 is CASSQADRGHYEQYF. Written as DNA, the CDR3 is TGTGCCAGCAGCCAAGCTGACAGGGGACACTACGAGCAGTACTTC.

This clonotype has a count of ten or more. The chain employs TRBV10-3 and TRBJ2-1, with D uncertain. V lost 1 base to trimming and J lost 5 bases, with 9 bases between them. This CDR3 has 14 amino acids. Germline V gene sequence: CDR1 ENHRY, CDR2 SYGVKD. CDR3 coding DNA: TGTGCCATCAGTGAGTTGGCGGATAACAATGAGCAGTTCTTC. Translation: CAISELADNNEQFF.

As to this clonotype: A much larger clone differs by one base, so this may be a read error. The chain recombines TRBV29-1 with TRBJ2-1; 8 positions match TRBD1. CDR3 size: 13 residues. The V segment lost 7 bases and the J segment 6 bases; nucleotides outside the gene matches: 8. Germline CDR1 reads SQVTM; CDR2 reads ANQGSEA. This CDR3 is CSGGKDRANEQFF. The CDR3 coding sequence is TGCAGCGGTGGGAAGGACAGGGCCAATGAGCAGTTCTTC.

V is TRBV7-9 and J is TRBJ1-2; D might be TRBD1 (6 bases). The CDR3 loop spans 14 amino acids. The V end lost 6 bases, the J end lost 4 bases, and 15 bases lay between the germline ends. Germline V gives CDR1 SEHNR, CDR2 FQNEAQ (reference sequence). Written as DNA, the CDR3 is TGTGCCAGCAGTCAAAGTACAGGGCTCTATGGCTACACCTTC. Its translation: CASSQSTGLYGYTF.